Listed below are T cell receptor beta chains from one sample, sequenced in a study of beta chain features in type 1 diabetes. The assay was immunoSEQ multiplex PCR, and TCRdb's table has in-frame clones only and misses some. The data show some 700,000 clones, roughly 12% seen once. Sequenced input: naive CD4+ T cells from blood. Receptors originate from a man aged 18 to 30 with type 1 diabetes. Each CDR3 is given with its conserved first and last residue. D genes are given only for firm matches. Clone size, where shown, is once, few, many, or a class for clones that have expanded.

CDR3nt: TGTGCCTGGAGGACGCGGACAGGGACCACTGAAGCTTTCTTT; CDR3aa: CAWRTRTGTTEAFF; abundance: NA; v_gene: TRBV30; d_gene: TRBD1; j_gene: TRBJ1-1
CDR3nt: TGTGCCAGCAGCTTACCCCGGTGGGACCGGACCAGAGAGACCCAGTACTTC; CDR3aa: CASSLPRWDRTRETQYF; abundance: NA; v_gene: TRBV7-9; d_gene: NA; j_gene: TRBJ2-5
CDR3nt: TGCAGCGCCCAGGAATGGGAGACCCAGTACTTC; CDR3aa: CSAQEWETQYF; abundance: NA; v_gene: TRBV29-1; d_gene: NA; j_gene: TRBJ2-5
CDR3nt: TGTGCCAGCAGTTCTCATACCAGGGACTACTATGGCTACACCTTC; CDR3aa: CASSSHTRDYYGYTF; abundance: NA; v_gene: TRBV27; d_gene: NA; j_gene: TRBJ1-2
CDR3nt: TGTGCCAGCACCCTGGGGCGAGGACTCCTGAACACTGAAGCTTTCTTT; CDR3aa: CASTLGRGLLNTEAFF; abundance: few; v_gene: TRBV2; d_gene: NA; j_gene: TRBJ1-1
CDR3nt: TGTGCCAGTAGTCGGCATTTAGCGCAGTATTTT; CDR3aa: CASSRHLAQYF; abundance: NA; v_gene: TRBV19; d_gene: NA; j_gene: TRBJ2-3
CDR3nt: TGTGCCAGCAGGGAAACGGGAGCAACTAATGAAAAACTGTTTTTT; CDR3aa: CASRETGATNEKLFF; abundance: few; v_gene: TRBV27; d_gene: NA; j_gene: TRBJ1-4
CDR3nt: TGCGCCAGCAGACTGGACAGGGTAGCCTCTGACAGCAATCAGCCCCAGCATTTT; CDR3aa: CASRLDRVASDSNQPQHF; abundance: few; v_gene: TRBV23-1; d_gene: TRBD1; j_gene: TRBJ1-5
CDR3nt: TGTGCCAGCAGCAACCTAGCGGGGGTAGATACGCAGTATTTT; CDR3aa: CASSNLAGVDTQYF; abundance: NA; v_gene: TRBV6-4; d_gene: TRBD2; j_gene: TRBJ2-3
CDR3nt: TGTGCCAGCAGTGGGACGGGGGAATCACCCCTCCACTTT; CDR3aa: CASSGTGESPLHF; abundance: NA; v_gene: TRBV27; d_gene: NA; j_gene: TRBJ1-6
CDR3nt: TGTGCCAGCAGTTATCAGGTGGCCGGGGAGCTGTTTTTT; CDR3aa: CASSYQVAGELFF; abundance: NA; v_gene: TRBV6-6; d_gene: NA; j_gene: TRBJ2-2